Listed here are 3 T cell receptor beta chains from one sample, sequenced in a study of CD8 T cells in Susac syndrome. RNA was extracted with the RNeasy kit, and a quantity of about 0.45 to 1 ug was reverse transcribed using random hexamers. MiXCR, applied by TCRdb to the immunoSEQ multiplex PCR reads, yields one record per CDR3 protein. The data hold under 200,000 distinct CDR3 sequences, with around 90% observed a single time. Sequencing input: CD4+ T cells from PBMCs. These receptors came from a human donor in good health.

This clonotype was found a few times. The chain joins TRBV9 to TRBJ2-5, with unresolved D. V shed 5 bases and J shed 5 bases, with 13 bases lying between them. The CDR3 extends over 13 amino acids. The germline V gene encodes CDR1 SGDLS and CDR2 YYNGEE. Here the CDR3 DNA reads TGTGCCAGCAGTTTGGACGGCAGGGAGACCCAGTACTTC. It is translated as CASSLDGRETQYF. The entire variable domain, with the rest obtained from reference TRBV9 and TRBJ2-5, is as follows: DSGVTQTPKHLITATGQRVTLRCSPRSGDLSVYWYQQSLDQGLQFLIQYYNGEERAKGNILERFSAQQFPDLHSELNLSSLELGDSALYFCASSLDGRETQYFGPGTRLLVL.

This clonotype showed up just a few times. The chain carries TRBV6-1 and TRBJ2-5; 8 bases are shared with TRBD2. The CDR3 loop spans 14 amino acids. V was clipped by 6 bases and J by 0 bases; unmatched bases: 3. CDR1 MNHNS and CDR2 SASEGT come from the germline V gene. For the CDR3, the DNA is TGTGCCAGCAGCTCGGGGGGGAACCAAGAGACCCAGTACTTC. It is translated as CASSSGGNQETQYF.

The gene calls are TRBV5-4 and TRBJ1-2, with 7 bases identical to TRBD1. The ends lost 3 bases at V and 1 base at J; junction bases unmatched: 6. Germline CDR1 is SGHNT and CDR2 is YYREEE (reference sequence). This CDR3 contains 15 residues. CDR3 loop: CASSSGTELNYGYTF. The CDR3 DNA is TGTGCCAGCAGCTCGGGGACAGAACTTAACTATGGCTACACCTTC.